This T cell receptor beta chain was captured by sequencing in a study of cytomegalovirus exposure and HLA in healthy donors. Study-level results: Researchers reported that three CMV-associated chains were confirmed in vitro as CMV antigen-specific. The study flagged approximately 180 TCR beta chains as cytomegalovirus-associated. In a later analysis, a missense DCLRE1C variant was linked to TCR beta V- and J-gene trimming.

The CDR3 spans 15 residues. V was cut by 10 bases and J by 0 bases, with 17 bases left in between. Germline V gives CDR1 SGHTS, CDR2 YDEGEE. Of note for this clone: The antigen is undetermined.

Primers: 60 Vbeta forward and 13 Jbeta reverse. Libraries were prepared by immunoSEQ multiplex PCR; TCRdb keeps only in-frame clonotypes and omits some of them. The sample contains 250,000 to 350,000 clones, about four fifths of which appear only once. The gene calls are TRBV5-8 and TRBJ1-3, with D maybe TRBD1 (6 bases). The sequence came from a girl aged 2 to 9 in good health and CMV-seronegative. The sample was PBMCs. CDR3 DNA: TGTGCCCCTACGCTCGACAGGCTCTCTGGAAACACCATATATTTT. This encodes CAPTLDRLSGNTIYF.